This T cell receptor beta chain appears in the sequencing data of a study of blood T cell repertoires in COVID-19. The ends were cut back, 5 bases at V and 5 bases at J, with 18 bases in the middle. The CDR3 runs to 15 residues. The germline V gene encodes CDR1 MDHEN and CDR2 SYDVKM. Some clones are missing from TCRdb's copy, which holds only in-frame ones; the method was immunoSEQ multiplex PCR. The data show some 96,000 clones, about 77% seen once. The sequenced material came from peripheral blood. This chain joins TRBV28 and TRBJ1-1; D possibly corresponds to TRBD1 (5 bases). The TCR sequence derives from a man between 65 and 85 years old with active or convalescent COVID-19. The CDR3 sequence: CASSPKGLRVTEAFF. For the CDR3, the DNA is TGTGCCAGCAGTCCCAAGGGACTCCGTGTTACTGAAGCTTTCTTT. Using reference TRBV28 and TRBJ1-1 for the parts outside the CDR3, the full variable domain is DVKVTQSSRYLVKRTGEKVFLECVQDMDHENMFWYRQDPGLGLRLIYFSYDVKMKEKGDIPEGYSVSREKKERFSLILESASTNQTSMYLCASSPKGLRVTEAFFGQGTRLTVV.